This T cell receptor (beta chain) comes out of a study of T cell repertoires in cytomegalovirus infection. The CDR3 is 12 residues long. V gave up 1 base and J gave up 9 bases, with 7 bases separating them. CDR1 and CDR2 (germline): LNHNV, YYDKDF (reference sequence). TCRdb re-derived calls from the reads in MiXCR, one entry per CDR3 protein. Altogether approximately 630,000 distinct CDR3 sequences are present, more than 20% being singletons, with the ten largest covering approximately 8.2%. The sample taken for sequencing was CD8+ T cells from PBMCs. This rearrangement joins TRBV15 to TRBJ1-5; D unclear. This receptor was obtained from a human donor in good health (CMV status not recorded). Some clones in this sample may be carry-over from other donors' samples. The CDR3 loop reads CATSRVGRPQHF. CDR3 bases: TGTGCCACCAGCAGAGTGGGTCGGCCCCAGCATTTT. The full variable domain, with the rest looked up from reference TRBV15 and TRBJ1-5, is DAMVIQNPRYQVTQFGKPVTLSCSQTLNHNVMYWYQQKSSQAPKLLFHYYDKDFNNEADTPDNFQSRRPNTSFCFLDIRSPGLGDTAMYLCATSRVGRPQHFGDGTRLSIL.